This T cell receptor beta chain was observed in a study of blood T cell repertoires in COVID-19. Many counts were recorded for this clone. The identical CDR3 is also encoded by other nucleotide sequences in the sample. Seattle participants joined during active infection and were tracked over time. V was shortened by 9 bases and J by 4 bases, with 12 bases between the two germline ends. This CDR3 region has 12 residues. The germline gives CDR1 MNHEY, CDR2 SVGAGI. Data came from immunoSEQ multiplex PCR; TCRdb stores just in-frame clones and leaves some out. Of fewer than 650,000 clones in the sample, 70% to 90% were seen once.

The sequenced sample consisted of peripheral blood. This TCR was sampled from a woman aged 50 to 65 with COVID-19, enrolled during active disease. The rearrangement links TRBV6-5 to TRBJ1-2; a weak D match, TRBD1 (6 bases). CDR3 in DNA: TGTGCCAGTAGAAGGGGGGGCTATGGCTACACCTTC. Translation: CASRRGGYGYTF.